Each of the 24 T cell receptor beta chains below was sequenced from the same sample in a study of blood T cell repertoires in COVID-19. Method: immunoSEQ multiplex PCR; TCRdb's copy keeps in-frame clones and lacks some. The table has more than 85,000 clones, roughly nine tenths seen once. Sequenced sample: peripheral blood. These TCRs come from a man aged 70-80 years with acute or convalescent COVID-19.

V usage is TRBV5-6 and J usage is TRBJ2-5; 7 bases align to TRBD2. The CDR3 contains 14 residues. With 3 bases clipped from V and 5 bases from J, the junction kept 7 bases outside the gene matches. The V gene's germline CDR1 is SGHDT and CDR2 YYEEEE. CDR3 in amino acids: CASSSLRGGETQYF. CDR3 nucleotide sequence: TGTGCCAGCAGCTCCCTTAGGGGAGGGGAGACCCAGTACTTC.

The chain employs TRBV7-8 and TRBJ1-2; no reliable D call. Trimming removed 4 bases at V and 4 bases at J, with 7 bases between. Germline V gives CDR1 SGHVS, CDR2 FQNEAQ. The CDR3 is 12 amino acids. CDR3 in DNA: TGTGCCAGCAGCTCGACTGGCTATGGCTACACCTTC. This encodes CASSSTGYGYTF.

This clone showed up just a few times. The V and J genes are TRBV28 and TRBJ1-5, with TRBD1 matching over 9 bases. CDR1 is MDHEN and CDR2 is SYDVKM in the germline V gene. The CDR3 is 15 residues long. V dropped 6 bases and J dropped 6; count of bases not matched to a gene: 9. The CDR3 nucleotides read TGTGCCAGCAGCCTTCAAACAGGGGGCCTTCAGCCCCAGCATTTT. It encodes CASSLQTGGLQPQHF. The full variable domain, rest sourced from reference TRBV28 and TRBJ1-5, is DVKVTQSSRYLVKRTGEKVFLECVQDMDHENMFWYRQDPGLGLRLIYFSYDVKMKEKGDIPEGYSVSREKKERFSLILESASTNQTSMYLCASSLQTGGLQPQHFGDGTRLSIL.

This clone appeared once. The chain is built from TRBV3-1 (or the pseudogene TRBV3-2) and TRBJ1-5; no reliable D call. Between the trimmed V and J ends, which lost 1 base and 6 bases, there was a span of 19 bases. CDR1 and CDR2 (germline): LGHDT, YNNKEL (reference sequence). The CDR3 length is 17 residues. The CDR3 reads CASSQGPAAHSGQPQHF. The CDR3, as DNA: TGTGCCAGCAGCCAAGGTCCGGCAGCGCATTCGGGTCAGCCCCAGCATTTT.

V gene TRBV30 combines with J gene TRBJ1-3; 7 nucleotides align to TRBD1. The J segment lost 0 bases and the V segment lost 7 bases, leaving 3 bases of the junction unmatched. Germline CDR1 GTSNPN, CDR2 SVGIG (reference sequence). This CDR3 has 13 residues. The CDR3 nucleotides are TGTGCCTCCAGGGGGAGCTCTGGAAACACCATATATTTT. Encoded protein: CASRGSSGNTIYF.

The V and J genes are TRBV5-1 and TRBJ2-1, with D possibly matching TRBD1 (7 bases). This CDR3 is built from 19 residues. Germline lookup yields CDR1 SGHRS and CDR2 YFSETQ. V gave up 4 bases and J gave up 8 bases, with 31 bases separating them. In DNA, the CDR3 is TGCGCCAGCAGCCCGACCGAGACAGGGTCGATGCGGGGAGGCGATGAGCAGTTCTTC. It encodes CASSPTETGSMRGGDEQFF.

The rearrangement joins TRBV7-3 to TRBJ2-2; D may be TRBD1 (6 bases). V was pared by 1 base and J by 5 bases, with 11 bases between. Per the germline V gene, CDR1 is SGHTA and CDR2 is FQGTGA. The CDR3 contains 15 residues. CDR3 nucleotides: TGTGCCAGCAGCTTAAACCAGGGGCGGACCGGGGAGCTGTTTTTT. This codes for CASSLNQGRTGELFF.

The gene calls are TRBV15 and TRBJ2-6; D uncertain. The CDR3 is made up of 15 amino acids. The ends were cut back, 4 bases at V and 2 bases at J, with 9 bases in the middle. The germline CDR1 and CDR2 sequences are LNHNV and YYDKDF (reference sequence). The CDR3 sequence is CATSIEQTGANVLTF. DNA of the CDR3: TGTGCCACCAGCATAGAGCAGACTGGGGCCAACGTCCTGACTTTC.

J is TRBJ1-6 and V is TRBV5-1; D is ambiguous. Germline lookup yields CDR1 SGHRS and CDR2 YFSETQ. V was trimmed by 5 bases and J by 7 bases, leaving 16 bases between them. The CDR3 has 15 amino acids. Here the CDR3 reads CASSKEGFKNSPLHF. The DNA of the CDR3 is TGCGCCAGCAGTAAGGAGGGTTTTAAGAATTCACCCCTCCACTTT. Variable domain in full (rest from reference TRBV5-1 and TRBJ1-6): KAGVTQTPRYLIKTRGQQVTLSCSPISGHRSVSWYQQTPGQGLQFLFEYFSETQRNKGNFPGRFSGRQFSNSRSEMNVSTLELGDSALYLCASSKEGFKNSPLHFGNGTRLTVT.

J is TRBJ1-3 and V is TRBV6-8; 8 nucleotides match TRBD1. Trimming at V came to 0 bases and at J to 3 bases, leaving 1 base not matched to a gene. The CDR3 contains 15 residues. In germline, CDR1 is MNHGY, CDR2 SAAAGT. The CDR3 coding sequence is TGTGCCAGCAGTTACTCTGGACAGGGTGGAAACACCATATATTTT. Residues: CASSYSGQGGNTIYF.

The table lists this clone with a count of one. The chain carries TRBV19 and TRBJ2-3; D is possibly TRBD1 (6 bases). The V gene lost 1 base and the J gene lost 1 base, with 9 bases spanning the gap. The CDR3 is 15 residues long. The V gene's germline CDR1 is LNHDA and CDR2 SQIVND (reference sequence). This CDR3 reads CASSIGQGRTDTQYF. The DNA of the CDR3 is TGTGCCAGTAGTATAGGGCAGGGGCGCACAGATACGCAGTATTTT.

This clone was seen only once. The rearrangement links TRBV5-1 to TRBJ2-1; 8 bases are a match to TRBD2. Germline trimming cut 0 bases from V and 4 bases from J; bases unmatched to any gene: 3. Per germline, CDR1 SGHRS and CDR2 YFSETQ. There are 15 residues in the CDR3. This CDR3 reads CASSLESGGYNEQFF. CDR3 bases: TGCGCCAGCAGCTTGGAAAGCGGGGGTTACAATGAGCAGTTCTTC.

The chain links TRBV11-2 to TRBJ1-2; 12 positions match TRBD1. CDR1 and CDR2 (germline): SGHAT, FQNNGV. Trimming removed 6 bases from V and 6 bases from J; junction bases left unmatched: 8. The CDR3 runs 15 residues. The CDR3 region is CASSSGGTGGNGYTF. The CDR3 DNA is TGTGCCAGCAGTTCAGGCGGGACAGGGGGCAATGGCTACACCTTC.

The rearrangement joins TRBV7-9 to TRBJ1-1; maybe TRBD1 (5 bases). Germline V gene data show CDR1 as SEHNR and CDR2 as FQNEAQ (reference sequence). The CDR3 extends over 15 amino acids. Trimming took 0 bases from V and 1 from J, leaving 9 bases between them. The CDR3, as DNA: TGTGCCAGCAGCTTAGCGGGGCGGAGGAACACTGAAGCTTTCTTT. Protein sequence: CASSLAGRRNTEAFF.

This chain joins TRBV5-1 and TRBJ1-5; 11 nucleotides match TRBD1. The trim removed 4 bases at V and 5 bases at J, leaving 14 bases unmatched. The length of the CDR3 is 18 residues. The V gene's germline CDR1 is SGHRS and CDR2 YFSETQ. The CDR3 DNA reads TGCGCCAGCAGCCCACCGGGACAGGGGGAGGCGGTTCATCAGCCCCAGCATTTT. Translating gives CASSPPGQGEAVHQPQHF.

The chain couples TRBV29-1 to TRBJ1-1; TRBD1 matches 9 bases. V lost 7 bases and J lost 5; bases outside the gene matches: 5. The germline gives CDR1 SQVTM, CDR2 ANQGSEA. The CDR3 has 12 residues. CDR3 residues: CSARQGGTEAFF. CDR3 sequence (DNA): TGCAGCGCTCGACAGGGGGGTACTGAAGCTTTCTTT.

A few counts support this clone. The CDR3 sequence is CAWQQRGGEEEKLFF. CDR3 coding DNA: TGTGCCTGGCAACAGAGAGGGGGCGAGGAGGAAAAACTGTTTTTT. The chain employs TRBV30 and TRBJ1-4; 7 bases align to TRBD1. The germline V gene has CDR1 GTSNPN and CDR2 SVGIG (reference sequence). The V gene end was trimmed by 5 bases and the J gene end by 8 bases; junction bases not matched to a gene: 14. The CDR3 has 15 amino acids.

In the case of this clone: The germline gene is not matched at one end of the junction; a read error may be the cause. This sample includes further DNA sequences coding for the same CDR3. The chain combines TRBV7-7 with TRBJ1-5, with 8 bases matching TRBD1. The CDR3 loop spans 13 amino acids. Per germline, CDR1 SSHAT and CDR2 FNYEAQ (reference sequence). The CDR3 sequence: CASSLDRDQPQHF. In DNA, the CDR3 is TGTGCTAGCAGCTTGGACAGGGACCAGCCCCAGCATTTT.

J is TRBJ2-3 and V is TRBV5-1, with 9 bases that match TRBD1. The CDR3 runs 16 residues. CDR1 and CDR2 (germline): SGHRS, YFSETQ. The V and J ends lost 3 bases and 4 bases, in that order; junction bases with no gene match: 9. CDR3 residues: CASSSGGQGIADTQYF. CDR3 DNA: TGCGCCAGCAGCTCTGGGGGACAGGGAATTGCAGATACGCAGTATTTT.

The chain has TRBV6-1 and TRBJ1-6; D is ambiguous. The germline CDR1 and CDR2 sequences are MNHNS and SASEGT. Trimming took 1 base from V and 6 from J, leaving 7 bases between them. The CDR3 consists of 14 residues. CDR3 in DNA: TGTGCCAGCAGTGAAGAACATTTTAATTCACCCCTCCACTTT. As protein: CASSEEHFNSPLHF.

J is TRBJ2-7 and V is TRBV27, with TRBD2 matching over 9 bases. The J segment lost 6 bases and the V segment lost 4 bases, leaving 16 bases of the junction unmatched. CDR3 length: 17 residues. Germline V gene lookup returns CDR1 MNHEY and CDR2 SMNVEV (reference sequence). In DNA form, the CDR3 reads TGTGCCAGCAGTTCCGGGTCCCGAGGGCGGGGGGGAGGCGAGCAGTACTTC. Residues: CASSSGSRGRGGGEQYF.

This chain connects TRBV5-1 to TRBJ2-2, with TRBD2 identical over 8 bases. Germline CDR1 and CDR2: SGHRS and YFSETQ. J lost 3 bases, V lost 5 bases, and 6 bases had no gene match. This CDR3 region has 15 residues. The CDR3 sequence: CASRPTSGDTGELFF. The CDR3 DNA is TGCGCCAGCAGACCAACTAGCGGTGACACCGGGGAGCTGTTTTTT. Full variable domain (missing parts from reference TRBV5-1 and TRBJ2-2): KAGVTQTPRYLIKTRGQQVTLSCSPISGHRSVSWYQQTPGQGLQFLFEYFSETQRNKGNFPGRFSGRQFSNSRSEMNVSTLELGDSALYLCASRPTSGDTGELFFGEGSRLTVL.

This chain connects TRBV7-9 to TRBJ2-5; 7 nucleotides match TRBD1. The V gene's germline CDR1 is SEHNR and CDR2 FQNEAQ (reference sequence). This CDR3 is 15 amino acids long. Trimming removed 1 base from V and 5 bases from J; junction bases left unmatched: 7. The CDR3 DNA reads as TGTGCCAGCAGCTTAGAGACAGGGCAGATTGAGACCCAGTACTTC. Amino acids: CASSLETGQIETQYF.

The gene calls are TRBV4-1 and TRBJ2-2, with D unresolved. CDR1 MGHRA and CDR2 YSYEKL come from the germline V gene. This CDR3 has 16 residues. The ends were cut back, 0 bases at V and 5 bases at J, with 13 bases in the middle. The CDR3 DNA reads as TGCGCCAGCAGCCAAGATCGGGTAGCCCGAACCGGGGAGCTGTTTTTT. Residues: CASSQDRVARTGELFF.